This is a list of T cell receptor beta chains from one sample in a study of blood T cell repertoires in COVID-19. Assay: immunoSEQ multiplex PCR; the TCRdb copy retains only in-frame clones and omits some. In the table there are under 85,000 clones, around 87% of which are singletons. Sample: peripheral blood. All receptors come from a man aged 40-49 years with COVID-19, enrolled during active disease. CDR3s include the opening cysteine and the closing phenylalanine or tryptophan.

CDR3: CAWSVGAVDTGELFF
V: TRBV30
J: TRBJ2-2

CDR3: CASSLLVSIGVGAEAFF
V: TRBV5-6
J: TRBJ1-1

CDR3: CASSQDQGLAAGEQFF
V: TRBV4-2
J: TRBJ2-1

CDR3: CSVINGVKNTEAFF
V: TRBV29-1
J: TRBJ1-1

CDR3: CASGQGVAGANVLTF
V: TRBV2
J: TRBJ2-6

CDR3: CASSSQGDGNEQFF
V: TRBV7-2
J: TRBJ2-1

CDR3: CASSPHGADWSQPQHF
V: TRBV18
J: TRBJ1-5

CDR3: CASSRGLAGPTDTQYF
V: TRBV7-9
J: TRBJ2-3

CDR3: CAWRDRDRGFFNSPLHF
V: TRBV30
J: TRBJ1-6

CDR3: CASSAGAGANEQYF
V: TRBV7-9
J: TRBJ2-7

CDR3: CASRTRVSNQPQHF
V: TRBV6-5
J: TRBJ1-5

CDR3: CASQGVGTGSFSGNTIYF
V: TRBV2
J: TRBJ1-3

CDR3: CASSPGQSSYNEQFF
V: TRBV5-1
J: TRBJ2-1

CDR3: CASGTPGEKLFF
V: TRBV28
J: TRBJ1-4

CDR3: CASQTSGGFDTQYF
V: TRBV2
J: TRBJ2-3

CDR3: CTSSQLPGGTDTQYF
V: TRBV1
J: TRBJ2-3

CDR3: CASSQLPTGNEQFF
V: TRBV3-1/TRBV3-2
J: TRBJ2-1